This TCR beta chain comes out of a study of regulatory T cells in long-lasting Graves disease. There are a few counts of this clonotype. Its antigen is still unknown. The CDR3 totals 14 residues. Trimming took 10 bases from V and 7 from J; bases not matched to a gene: 9. Looked up from germline, CDR1 is KGHDR and CDR2 is SFDVKD. The TCR beta library used iRepertoire HTBI primers with Arm-PCR amplification of CDR3. TCRdb called the multiplex PCR reads again in MiXCR, with one record for every CDR3 protein. The data hold around 460,000 distinct CDR3 sequences, with around a fifth observed a single time. Study outcomes and limitations: Between persistent patients, 2,500 to 3,500 public clonotypes were shared, exceeding the 800 to 1,000 shared between new patients. Favored usage of TRBV28, TRBJ1-2 and TRBJ2-5 was recorded in persistent disease.

Time point given: persistent/refractory GD, antithyroid drugs over 5 years with positive TRAb. The TCR library was prepared using RNA isolated from PBMCs. This receptor was identified in a female donor with Graves disease. The chain is built from TRBV24-1 and TRBJ2-1, with 10 bases matching TRBD2. The sequencing here drew on peripheral blood mononuclear cells (PBMCs), taken when the disease was refractory, from a patient treated with antithyroid drugs. In nucleotides, the CDR3 is TGTGCCACGTCACTAGCGGGATTTTGGAATGAGCAGTTCTTC. The encoded protein is CATSLAGFWNEQFF.